Below are 4 T cell receptor beta chains sequenced from a single sample in a study of response to subunit inactivated influenza vaccine. TCRdb independently ran MiXCR on the RT-PCR reads; one entry per CDR3 protein. The data contain 490,000 or so distinct CDR3 sequences, about 7.6% of them singletons. This sample comprised PBMCs from blood, obtained around 25 months after vaccination. These TCRs come from a man aged 50 to 75 who received an inactivated influenza vaccine.

This clonotype showed up many times. V gene TRBV18 combines with J gene TRBJ2-1; 8 bases are shared with TRBD2. This CDR3 region has 17 residues. Looked up from germline, CDR1 is KGHSH and CDR2 is LQKENI. The V segment lost 0 bases and the J segment 5 bases; nucleotides outside the gene matches: 9. The DNA for the CDR3 is TGTGCCAGCTCACCACCGCAGTTTGGACTAGCAAACAATGAGCAGTTCTTC. The encoded protein is CASSPPQFGLANNEQFF.

This clonotype appeared a few times. The chain carries TRBV15 and TRBJ2-7, with 9 bases fitting TRBD1. The CDR3 covers 15 residues. Unmatched junction bases numbered 5, after V lost 0 bases and J lost 5 bases. CDR1 and CDR2 from the germline V gene are LNHNV and YYDKDF (reference sequence). CDR3 sequence: CATSRDVGTGNEQYF. The DNA for the CDR3 is TGTGCCACCAGCAGAGATGTCGGGACAGGGAACGAGCAGTACTTC.

The chain couples TRBV7-9 to TRBJ2-2; TRBD1 or TRBD2 may be the D gene (5 bases each). The CDR3 covers 16 residues. CDR1 is SEHNR, CDR2 FQNEAQ, per germline (reference sequence). V gave up 2 bases and J gave up 4 bases, with 14 bases separating them. Here the CDR3 reads CASSLTGTRGTGELFF. CDR3 in DNA: TGTGCCAGCAGCTTAACCGGTACTAGGGGCACCGGGGAGCTGTTTTTT.

This clonotype was seen a handful of times. This chain joins TRBV20-1 and TRBJ2-5; D might be TRBD1 (6 bases). V lost 6 bases, J lost 7 bases, and 15 bases lay in between. Germline values: CDR1 DFQATT, CDR2 SNEGSKA (reference sequence). The CDR3 covers 12 residues. This chain's CDR3 is CSAWTEGMTQYF. CDR3 sequence (DNA): TGCAGTGCGTGGACAGAAGGAATGACCCAGTACTTC.